This T cell receptor beta chain was retrieved from a study of cytotoxic CD8 clonotypes in ibrutinib-treated CLL. Germline CDR1 and CDR2: ENHRY and SYGVKD. V shed 7 bases, J shed 3 bases, and the junction held 9 bases outside the gene matches. The CDR3 is made up of 14 amino acids. Data came from immunoSEQ multiplex PCR; TCRdb stores just in-frame clones and leaves some out. The table records more than 140,000 clones, approximately 80% of them present only once. Specimen: PBMCs, collected after 12 months of ibrutinib treatment. This clonotype was obtained from a human donor with chronic lymphocytic leukemia. V is TRBV10-3 and J is TRBJ2-7, with TRBD1 matching 7 bases. In DNA form, the CDR3 reads TGTGCCATCAAGCGGAACAGGGGAGACTACGAGCAGTACTTC. Its translation is CAIKRNRGDYEQYF.